Listed here is a single T cell receptor (beta chain). Antigen: not known. MiXCR, run by TCRdb on the 5' RACE reads, gives a single entry per CDR3 protein. The sample consists of about 320,000 distinct CDR3 sequences, approximately 15% of them appearing once. The data belong to a study of T-cell memory formation after mild COVID-19. Study results and caveats: Clones which contracted sat mainly in CM and EM if CD4+, and in EMRA if CD8+. Among clones peaking at day 37 in the second wave, SARS-CoV-2 specificity remained unconfirmed. The study detected some responding clones in pre-infection memory, suggesting cross-reactive memory joined. Day 15 to 85 contractors were CD4/CD8 balanced; later expanders leaned CD4+.

Trimming took off 4 bases at V and 7 bases at J, with 20 bases between the two ends. The CDR3 sequence is 15 residues long. Per the germline V gene, CDR1 is SGHRS and CDR2 is YFSETQ. This chain connects TRBV5-1 to TRBJ2-5; the D is unclear. Sequencing input: PBMCs or a T cell subset sorted from them (not recorded which). The sequence was obtained from a man younger than 30 who had mild COVID-19 (a few samples of this study predate the infection). Cell type and time point are not known. CDR3 residues: CASSPADPFGPTQYF. CDR3 nucleotides: TGCGCCAGCAGCCCGGCGGACCCGTTCGGTCCGACCCAGTACTTC.